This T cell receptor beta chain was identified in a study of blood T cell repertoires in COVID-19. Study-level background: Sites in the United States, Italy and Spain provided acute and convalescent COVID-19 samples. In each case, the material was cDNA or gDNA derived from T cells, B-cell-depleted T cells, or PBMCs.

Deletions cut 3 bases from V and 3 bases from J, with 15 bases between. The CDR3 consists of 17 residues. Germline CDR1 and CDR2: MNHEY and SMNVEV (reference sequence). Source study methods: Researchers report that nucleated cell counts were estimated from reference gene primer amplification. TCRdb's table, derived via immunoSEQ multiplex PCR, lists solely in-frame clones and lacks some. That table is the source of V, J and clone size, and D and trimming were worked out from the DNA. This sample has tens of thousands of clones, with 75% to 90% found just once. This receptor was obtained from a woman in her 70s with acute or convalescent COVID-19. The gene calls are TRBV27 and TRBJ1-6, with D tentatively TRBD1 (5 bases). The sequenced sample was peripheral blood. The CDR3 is CASSFGGGRLYNSPLHF. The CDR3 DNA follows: TGTGCCAGCAGTTTCGGGGGGGGTAGGCTCTATAATTCACCCCTCCACTTT.